This TCR beta chain comes out of a study of regulatory T cells in long-lasting Graves disease. Building of the TCR beta libraries involved iRepertoire HTBI primers and Arm-PCR of CDR3 regions. A single record per CDR3 protein comes from TCRdb applying MiXCR to the multiplex PCR reads. The table lists 580,000 or so distinct CDR3 sequences, about 15% of them singletons. Notes on the study in general: The study found TRBV28, TRBJ1-2 and TRBJ2-5 favored in persistent disease. TCR diversity was lower in persistent Graves' patients (versus newly diagnosed ones).

Germline values: CDR1 MNHEY, CDR2 SVGEGT. V was trimmed by 5 bases and J by 7 bases, leaving 17 bases between them. The CDR3 sequence is 14 residues long. At least ten counts were recorded for this clonotype. Its antigen is unknown. The sample's time point: newly diagnosed GD, antithyroid drugs for less than 3 months. Following extraction of RNA from PBMCs, that RNA was used to make the TCR library. These data also featured in a second study, about T cells in Graves' hyperthyroidism and ophthalmopathy. That investigation notes: Disease duration under 2 months; hyperthyroidism patients were aged 18 to 65. A set of HTBI primers served as the primers for a first-round RT-PCR of the TCR CDR3.

The material was peripheral blood mononuclear cells (PBMCs), obtained at new diagnosis, from a patient treated with antithyroid drugs. The source of this sequence is a man aged 18 to 30 with Graves disease. The V and J genes are TRBV6-2 or TRBV6-3 and TRBJ1-1, with D unresolved. The CDR3 DNA follows: TGTGCCAGCAGTGAAACGTTCCGGGTCCTTGAAGCTTTCTTT. It yields the protein CASSETFRVLEAFF.